Listed here are 5 T cell receptor beta chains from one sample, sequenced in a study of CD8 T cells in ankylosing spondylitis. TCRdb itself ran the 5' RACE reads through MiXCR, one entry per CDR3 protein. The sample holds about 340,000 distinct CDR3 sequences, approximately 22% seen once. Sequencing was done on a sample of blood, either unsorted or a sorted T cell fraction (not recorded which). All receptors come from a male donor with ankylosing spondylitis or in good health (not recorded which).

This chain links TRBV10-3 with TRBJ2-1; D may be TRBD1 (6 bases). Germline V gene lookup returns CDR1 ENHRY and CDR2 SYGVKD. The CDR3 covers 14 residues. Trimming stripped 6 bases from V and 5 bases from J, with 14 bases between. The CDR3 here is CAISLGTTDNEQFF. As DNA, the CDR3 is TGTGCCATCAGCCTCGGGACAACCGACAATGAGCAGTTCTTC.

This clonotype showed up just a few times. V usage is TRBV16 and J usage is TRBJ2-1; 8 nucleotides agree with TRBD1. Unmatched junction bases numbered 10, after V lost 7 bases and J lost 8 bases. This CDR3 spans 14 amino acids. Looked up from germline, CDR1 is KGHSY and CDR2 is FQNENV. DNA for the CDR3: TGTGCCAGCACCGTGGACAGGGCCCTCTATGAGCAGTTCTTC. It codes for CASTVDRALYEQFF.

This clonotype turned up a few times. The chain is built from TRBV12-3 or TRBV12-4 and TRBJ2-3; TRBD1 aligns across 7 bases. The length of the CDR3 is 15 residues. V gave up 5 bases and J gave up 2 bases; unmatched junction bases: 7. The CDR3 DNA is TGTGCCAGCAGTCGAGGGGACAGCATCACAGATACGCAGTATTTT. Protein: CASSRGDSITDTQYF.

The chain links TRBV15 to TRBJ2-2, with D possibly matching TRBD2 (6 bases). The CDR3 runs 16 residues. The V and J ends lost 5 bases and 4 bases respectively, with 17 bases between them. Germline assignment: CDR1 LNHNV and CDR2 YYDKDF (reference sequence). The CDR3 here is CATSSPGDWGTGELFF. The CDR3 nucleotides are TGTGCCACCAGCTCACCCGGGGACTGGGGCACCGGGGAGCTGTTTTTT. The entire variable domain, with the rest obtained from reference TRBV15 and TRBJ2-2, is as follows: DAMVIQNPRYQVTQFGKPVTLSCSQTLNHNVMYWYQQKSSQAPKLLFHYYDKDFNNEADTPDNFQSRRPNTSFCFLDIRSPGLGDTAMYLCATSSPGDWGTGELFFGEGSRLTVL.

V usage is TRBV12-3 or TRBV12-4 and J usage is TRBJ2-3; D may be TRBD2 (6 bases). V lost 6 bases and J 3 bases, leaving 10 bases between the germline ends. The CDR3 length is 13 residues. CDR3 coding DNA: TGTGCCAGCAGCCCCGCGGGAACAGATACGCAGTATTTT. Translated: CASSPAGTDTQYF.